This T cell receptor beta chain was identified during a study of shared clonotypes between healthy human individuals. As for the study in general: Each donor contributed plates that comprised three CD4 naive, three CD4 memory, two CD8 naive and one CD8 memory.

At the deep level, the assay was run. Profiled with immunoSEQ multiplex PCR; TCRdb holds only in-frame clones, not every one. In the table there are fewer than 1.6 million clones, approximately 98.5% of which are singletons. This CDR3 is built from 17 residues. V lost 3 bases and J lost 4; bases outside the gene matches: 11. The germline gives CDR1 KGHSH, CDR2 LQKENI. J is TRBJ2-7 and V is TRBV18; 11 positions match TRBD1. The sequenced sample was naive CD4+ T cells sorted from blood. Described subset: CD45RA+ positively selected. This TCR derives from a man in his thirties or forties in good health. CDR3 loop: CASSPLLGQGAGYEQYF. The CDR3 nucleotides read TGTGCCAGCTCACCGCTCCTAGGACAGGGGGCGGGGTACGAGCAGTACTTC.